This record concerns one T cell receptor beta chain sequence. Its matching antigen is unknown. This sample was taken from a study of CXCR3-negative and CXCR3-positive naive CD8 T cells. Germline loops: CDR1 MNHEY, CDR2 SMNVEV (reference sequence). The CDR3 contains 14 residues. 5' RACE with UMI labels generated the TRB cDNA libraries. TCRdb re-called the 5' RACE reads; one entry per CDR3 protein, DNA not given. Recorded for this sample: about 51,000 distinct CDR3 sequences. General study points: The TRB CDR3s that CXCR3-positive naive cells carried were more hydrophobic than those of CXCR3-negative naive cells.

The material sequenced was naive CXCR3+ CD8+ T cells from blood. The subset is: CD45RO-CCR7+CD27+CD95- naive CD8+ T cells expressing CXCR3 (TNR3+). The gene calls are TRBV27 and TRBJ2-1; TCRdb's D call, TRBD1, is unchecked because there is no DNA. This TCR derives from a human donor in good health. Some clones in this sample may be carry-over from other donors' samples. The CDR3 protein is CASFVPGSHNEQFF.